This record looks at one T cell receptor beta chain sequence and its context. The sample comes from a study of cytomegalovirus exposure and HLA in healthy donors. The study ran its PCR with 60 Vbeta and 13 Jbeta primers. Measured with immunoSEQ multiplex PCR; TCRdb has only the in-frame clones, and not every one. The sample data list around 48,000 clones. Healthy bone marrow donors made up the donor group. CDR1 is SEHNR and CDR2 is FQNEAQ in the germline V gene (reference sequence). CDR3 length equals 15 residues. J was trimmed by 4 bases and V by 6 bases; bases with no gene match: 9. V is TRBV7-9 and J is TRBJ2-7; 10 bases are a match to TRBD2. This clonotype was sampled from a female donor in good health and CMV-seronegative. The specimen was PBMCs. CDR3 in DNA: TGTGCCAGCAGTTATTTAGCGGGAGGCGGATACGAGCAGTACTTC. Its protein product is CASSYLAGGGYEQYF.